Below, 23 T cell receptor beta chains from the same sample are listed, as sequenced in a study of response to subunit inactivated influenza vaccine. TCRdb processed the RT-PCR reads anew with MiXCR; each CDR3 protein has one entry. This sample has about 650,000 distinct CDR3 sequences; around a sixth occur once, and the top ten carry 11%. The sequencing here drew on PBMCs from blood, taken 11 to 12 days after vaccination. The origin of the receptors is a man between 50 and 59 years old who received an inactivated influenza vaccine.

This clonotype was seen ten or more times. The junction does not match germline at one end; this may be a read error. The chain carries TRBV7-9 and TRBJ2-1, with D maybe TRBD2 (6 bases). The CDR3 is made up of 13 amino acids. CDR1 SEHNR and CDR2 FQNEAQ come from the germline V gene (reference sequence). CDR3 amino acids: CASSSGLYNEQFF. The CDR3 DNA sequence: TGCGCCAGCAGCTCGGGACTCTACAATGAGCAGTTCTTC.

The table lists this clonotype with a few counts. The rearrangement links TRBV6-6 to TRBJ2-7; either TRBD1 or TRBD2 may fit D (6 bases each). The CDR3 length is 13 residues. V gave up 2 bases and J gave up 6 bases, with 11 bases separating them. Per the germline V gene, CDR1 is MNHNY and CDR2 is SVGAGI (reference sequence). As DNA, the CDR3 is TGTGCCAGCAGTTACAGGGGGAGGTCCGAGCAGTACTTC. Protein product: CASSYRGRSEQYF.

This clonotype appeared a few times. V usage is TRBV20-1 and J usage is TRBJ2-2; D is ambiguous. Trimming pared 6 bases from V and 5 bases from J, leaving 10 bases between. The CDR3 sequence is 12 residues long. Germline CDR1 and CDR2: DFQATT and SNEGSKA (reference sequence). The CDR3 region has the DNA TGCAGTGCCGGACGGATGACCGGGGAGCTGTTTTTT. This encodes CSAGRMTGELFF.

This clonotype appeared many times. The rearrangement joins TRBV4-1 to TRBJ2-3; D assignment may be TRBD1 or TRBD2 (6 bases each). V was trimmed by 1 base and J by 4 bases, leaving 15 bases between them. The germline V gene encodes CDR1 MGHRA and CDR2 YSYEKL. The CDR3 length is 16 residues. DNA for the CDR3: TGCGCCAGCAGCCAAGGGGAGTGGGGGGCATCAGATACGCAGTATTTT. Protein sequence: CASSQGEWGASDTQYF.

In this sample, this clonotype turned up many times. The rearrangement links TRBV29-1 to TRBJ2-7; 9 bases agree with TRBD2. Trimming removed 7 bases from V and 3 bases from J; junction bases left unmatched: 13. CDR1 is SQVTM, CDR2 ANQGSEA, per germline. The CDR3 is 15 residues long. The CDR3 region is CSATGRGGAYYEQYF. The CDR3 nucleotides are TGCAGCGCCACAGGCCGCGGGGGGGCCTACTACGAGCAGTACTTC.

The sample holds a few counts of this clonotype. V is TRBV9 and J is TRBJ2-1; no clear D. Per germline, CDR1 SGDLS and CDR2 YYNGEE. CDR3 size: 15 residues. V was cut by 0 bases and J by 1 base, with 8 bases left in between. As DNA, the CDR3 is TGTGCCAGCAGCGTAGAACTGAATTCCTACAATGAGCAGTTCTTC. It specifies CASSVELNSYNEQFF.

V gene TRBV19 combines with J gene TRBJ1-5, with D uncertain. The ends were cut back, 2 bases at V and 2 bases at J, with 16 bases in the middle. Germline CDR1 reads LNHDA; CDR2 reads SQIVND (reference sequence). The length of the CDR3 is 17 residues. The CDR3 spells CASSITTGVLGNQPQHF. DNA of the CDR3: TGTGCCAGTAGTATAACTACCGGGGTTCTTGGCAATCAGCCCCAGCATTTT.

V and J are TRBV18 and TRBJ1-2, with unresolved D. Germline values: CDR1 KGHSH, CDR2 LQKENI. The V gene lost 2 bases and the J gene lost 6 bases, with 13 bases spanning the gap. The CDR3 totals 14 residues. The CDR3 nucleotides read TGTGCCAGCTCACCAGCCAGCCTCCGGGATGGCTACACCTTC. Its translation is CASSPASLRDGYTF.

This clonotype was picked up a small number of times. The CDR3 loop is CASSRNKGRTDTQYF. The CDR3, as DNA: TGTGCCAGCAGCAGAAATAAGGGTCGCACAGATACGCAGTATTTT. This chain links TRBV7-9 with TRBJ2-3; no clear D. From germline, CDR1 is SEHNR and CDR2 FQNEAQ (reference sequence). Trimming took off 5 bases at V and 1 base at J, with 13 bases between the two ends. The CDR3 is 15 amino acids.

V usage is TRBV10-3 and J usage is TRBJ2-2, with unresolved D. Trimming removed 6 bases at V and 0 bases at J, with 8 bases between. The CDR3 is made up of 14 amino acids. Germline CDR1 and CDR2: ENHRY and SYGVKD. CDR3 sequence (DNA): TGTGCCATCAGGGTGGGCGCGAACACCGGGGAGCTGTTTTTT. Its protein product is CAIRVGANTGELFF.

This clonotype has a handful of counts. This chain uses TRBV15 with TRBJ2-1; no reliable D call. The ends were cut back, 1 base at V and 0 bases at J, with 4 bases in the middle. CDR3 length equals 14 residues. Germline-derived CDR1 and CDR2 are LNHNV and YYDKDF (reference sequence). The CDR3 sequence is CATSRATSYNEQFF. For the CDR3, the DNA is TGTGCCACCAGCAGAGCCACCTCCTACAATGAGCAGTTCTTC. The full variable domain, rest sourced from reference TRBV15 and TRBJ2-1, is DAMVIQNPRYQVTQFGKPVTLSCSQTLNHNVMYWYQQKSSQAPKLLFHYYDKDFNNEADTPDNFQSRRPNTSFCFLDIRSPGLGDTAMYLCATSRATSYNEQFFGPGTRLTVL.

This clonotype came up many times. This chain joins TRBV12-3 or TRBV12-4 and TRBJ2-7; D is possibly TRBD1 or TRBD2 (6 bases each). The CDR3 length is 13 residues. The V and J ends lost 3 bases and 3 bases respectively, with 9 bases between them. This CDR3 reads CASSFGGNYEQYF. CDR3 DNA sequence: TGTGCCAGCAGTTTCGGGGGCAACTACGAGCAGTACTTC.

DNA of the CDR3: TGTGCCAGCACCAGAGACCAGGCGGGGAATTCACCCCTCCACTTT. As protein: CASTRDQAGNSPLHF. The chain has TRBV6-1 and TRBJ1-6, with D hard to call. From germline, CDR1 is MNHNS and CDR2 SASEGT. This CDR3 has 15 amino acids. The V end was cut by 7 bases, the J end by 7 bases, with 17 bases between.

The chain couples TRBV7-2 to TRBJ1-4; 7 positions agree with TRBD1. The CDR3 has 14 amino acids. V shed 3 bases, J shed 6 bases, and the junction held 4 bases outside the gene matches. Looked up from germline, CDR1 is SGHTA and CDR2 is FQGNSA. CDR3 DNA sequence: TGTGCCAGCAGCTTGGGAGGGGGCTATGAAAAACTGTTTTTT. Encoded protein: CASSLGGGYEKLFF.

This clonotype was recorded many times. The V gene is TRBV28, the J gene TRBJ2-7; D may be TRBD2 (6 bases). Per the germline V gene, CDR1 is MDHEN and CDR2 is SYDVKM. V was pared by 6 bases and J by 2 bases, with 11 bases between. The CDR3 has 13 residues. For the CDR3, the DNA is TGTGCCAGCAGACGACCGGGGGCCTACGAGCAGTACTTC. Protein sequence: CASRRPGAYEQYF. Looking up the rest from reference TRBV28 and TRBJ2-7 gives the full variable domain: DVKVTQSSRYLVKRTGEKVFLECVQDMDHENMFWYRQDPGLGLRLIYFSYDVKMKEKGDIPEGYSVSREKKERFSLILESASTNQTSMYLCASRRPGAYEQYFGPGTRLTVT.

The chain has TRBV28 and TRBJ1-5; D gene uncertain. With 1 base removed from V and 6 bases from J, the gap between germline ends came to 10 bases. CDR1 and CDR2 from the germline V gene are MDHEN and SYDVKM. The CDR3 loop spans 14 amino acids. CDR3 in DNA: TGTGCCAGCAGTTTATCCGCATGGACTCAGCCCCAGCATTTT. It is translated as CASSLSAWTQPQHF.

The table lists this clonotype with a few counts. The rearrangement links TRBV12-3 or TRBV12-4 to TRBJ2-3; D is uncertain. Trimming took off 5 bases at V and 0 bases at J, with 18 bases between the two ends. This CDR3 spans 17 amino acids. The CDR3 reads CASSAHKQLTSTDTQYF. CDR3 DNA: TGTGCCAGCAGTGCCCATAAACAGCTTACTAGCACAGATACGCAGTATTTT.

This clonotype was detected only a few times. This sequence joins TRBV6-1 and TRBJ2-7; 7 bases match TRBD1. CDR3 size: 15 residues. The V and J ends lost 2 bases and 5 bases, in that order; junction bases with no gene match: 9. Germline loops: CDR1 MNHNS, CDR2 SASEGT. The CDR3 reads CASSERSGQTNEQYF. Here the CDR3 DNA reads TGTGCCAGCAGTGAACGTTCGGGACAGACCAACGAGCAGTACTTC.

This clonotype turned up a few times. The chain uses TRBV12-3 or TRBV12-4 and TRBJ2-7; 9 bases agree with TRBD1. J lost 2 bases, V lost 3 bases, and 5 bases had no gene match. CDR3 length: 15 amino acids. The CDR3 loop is CASSFETGGTYEQYF. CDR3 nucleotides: TGTGCCAGCAGTTTCGAGACAGGGGGTACCTACGAGCAGTACTTC.

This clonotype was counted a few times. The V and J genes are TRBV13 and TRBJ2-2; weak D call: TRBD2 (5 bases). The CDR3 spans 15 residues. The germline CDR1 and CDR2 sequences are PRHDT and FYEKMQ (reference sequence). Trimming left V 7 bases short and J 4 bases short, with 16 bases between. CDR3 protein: CASNGDRVTTGELFF. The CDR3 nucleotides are TGTGCCAGCAACGGGGATAGGGTTACCACCGGGGAGCTGTTTTTT.

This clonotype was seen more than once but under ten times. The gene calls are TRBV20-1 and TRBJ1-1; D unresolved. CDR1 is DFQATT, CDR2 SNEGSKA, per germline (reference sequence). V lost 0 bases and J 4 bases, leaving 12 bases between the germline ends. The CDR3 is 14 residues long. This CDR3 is CSAREGSPITEAFF. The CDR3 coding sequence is TGCAGTGCTAGAGAGGGATCGCCCATCACTGAAGCTTTCTTT.

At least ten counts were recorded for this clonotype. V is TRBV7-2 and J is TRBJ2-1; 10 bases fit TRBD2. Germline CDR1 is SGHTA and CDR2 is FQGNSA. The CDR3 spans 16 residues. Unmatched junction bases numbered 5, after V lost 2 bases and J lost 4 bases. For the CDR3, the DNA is TGTGCCAGCAGCTTAAGGTCTAGCGGGGGTTACAATGAGCAGTTCTTC. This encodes CASSLRSSGGYNEQFF.

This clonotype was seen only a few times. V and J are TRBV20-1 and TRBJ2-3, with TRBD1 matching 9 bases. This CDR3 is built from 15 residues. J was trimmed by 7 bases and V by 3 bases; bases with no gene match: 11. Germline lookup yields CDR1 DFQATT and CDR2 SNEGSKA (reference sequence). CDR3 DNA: TGCAGTGCTAGGACACAGGGGGCGAGAGAGAATACGCAGTATTTT. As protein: CSARTQGARENTQYF.